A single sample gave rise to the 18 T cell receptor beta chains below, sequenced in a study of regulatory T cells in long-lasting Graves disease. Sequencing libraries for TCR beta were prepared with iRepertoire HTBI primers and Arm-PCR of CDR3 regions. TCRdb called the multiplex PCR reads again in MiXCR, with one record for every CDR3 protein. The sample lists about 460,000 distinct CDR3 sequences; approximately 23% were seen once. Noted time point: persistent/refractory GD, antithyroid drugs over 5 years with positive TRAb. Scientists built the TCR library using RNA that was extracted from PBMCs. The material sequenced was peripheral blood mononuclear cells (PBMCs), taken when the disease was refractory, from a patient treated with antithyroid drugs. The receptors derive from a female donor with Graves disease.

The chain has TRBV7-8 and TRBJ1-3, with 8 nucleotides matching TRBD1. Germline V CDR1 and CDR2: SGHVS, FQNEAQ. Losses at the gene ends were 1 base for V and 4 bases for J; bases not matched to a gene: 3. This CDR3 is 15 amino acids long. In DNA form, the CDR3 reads TGTGCCAGCAGCTTAGGAACAGGGGGAGGAAACACCATATATTTT. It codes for CASSLGTGGGNTIYF.

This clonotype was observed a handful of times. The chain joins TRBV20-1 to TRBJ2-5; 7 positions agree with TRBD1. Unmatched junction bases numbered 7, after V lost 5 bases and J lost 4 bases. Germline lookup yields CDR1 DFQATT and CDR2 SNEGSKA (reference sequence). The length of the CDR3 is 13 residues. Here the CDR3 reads CSADTGVGETQYF. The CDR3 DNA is TGCAGTGCTGATACAGGGGTAGGAGAGACCCAGTACTTC.

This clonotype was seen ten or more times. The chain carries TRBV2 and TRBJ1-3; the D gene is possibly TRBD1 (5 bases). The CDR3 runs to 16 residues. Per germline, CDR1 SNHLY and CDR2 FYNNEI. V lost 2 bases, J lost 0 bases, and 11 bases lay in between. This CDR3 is CASSELGLNSGNTIYF. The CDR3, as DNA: TGTGCCAGCAGTGAATTGGGGCTGAACTCTGGAAACACCATATATTTT. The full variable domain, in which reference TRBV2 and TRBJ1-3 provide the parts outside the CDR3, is EPEVTQTPSHQVTQMGQEVILRCVPISNHLYFYWYRQILGQKVEFLVSFYNNEISEKSEIFDDQFSVERPDGSNFTLKIRSTKLEDSAMYFCASSELGLNSGNTIYFGEGSWLTVV.

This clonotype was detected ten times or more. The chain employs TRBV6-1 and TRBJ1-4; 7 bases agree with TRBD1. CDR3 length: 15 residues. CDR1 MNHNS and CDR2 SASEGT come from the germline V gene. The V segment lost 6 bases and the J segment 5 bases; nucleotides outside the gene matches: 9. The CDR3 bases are TGTGCCAGCAGGCCCTTAATGACAGGGAATGAAAAACTGTTTTTT. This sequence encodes CASRPLMTGNEKLFF.

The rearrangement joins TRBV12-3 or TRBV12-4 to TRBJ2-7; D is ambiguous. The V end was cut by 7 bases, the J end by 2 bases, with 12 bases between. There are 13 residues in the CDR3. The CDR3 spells CASTILPTYEQYF. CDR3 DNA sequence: TGTGCCAGCACCATACTACCTACCTACGAGCAGTACTTC.

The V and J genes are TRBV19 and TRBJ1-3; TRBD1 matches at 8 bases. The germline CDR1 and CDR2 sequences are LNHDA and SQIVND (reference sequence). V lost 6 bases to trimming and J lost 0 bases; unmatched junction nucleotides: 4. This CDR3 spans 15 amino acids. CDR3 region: CASRPTGDSGNTIYF. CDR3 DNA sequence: TGTGCCAGTAGACCGACAGGGGACTCTGGAAACACCATATATTTT.

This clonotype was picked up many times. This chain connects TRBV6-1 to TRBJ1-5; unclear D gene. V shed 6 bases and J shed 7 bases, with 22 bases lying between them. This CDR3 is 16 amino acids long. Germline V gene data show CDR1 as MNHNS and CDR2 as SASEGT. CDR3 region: CASRAGDLQTRQPQHF. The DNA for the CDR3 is TGTGCCAGCAGGGCCGGAGACCTACAAACGAGACAGCCCCAGCATTTT.

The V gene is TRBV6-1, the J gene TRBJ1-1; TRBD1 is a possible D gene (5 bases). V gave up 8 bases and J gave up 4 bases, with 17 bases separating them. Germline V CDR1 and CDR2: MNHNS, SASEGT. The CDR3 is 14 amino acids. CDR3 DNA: TGTGCCAGCGGGTATCTGACTGGGGGCACTGAAGCTTTCTTT. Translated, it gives CASGYLTGGTEAFF.

This CDR3 reads CASTSSRGAFTGELFF. Here the CDR3 DNA reads TGTGCCAGCACCTCCTCGCGGGGGGCTTTCACCGGGGAGCTGTTTTTT. The chain is built from TRBV5-8 and TRBJ2-2, with TRBD2 identical over 8 bases. Germline V CDR1 and CDR2: SGHTS, YDEGEE. The CDR3 runs to 16 residues. V shed 6 bases and J 4 bases; nucleotides not matched to a gene: 11. Looking up the rest from reference TRBV5-8 and TRBJ2-2 gives the full variable domain: EAGVTQSPTHLIKTRGQQATLRCSPISGHTSVYWYQQALGLGLQFLLWYDEGEERNRGNFPPRFSGRQFPNYSSELNVNALELEDSALYLCASTSSRGAFTGELFFGEGSRLTVL.

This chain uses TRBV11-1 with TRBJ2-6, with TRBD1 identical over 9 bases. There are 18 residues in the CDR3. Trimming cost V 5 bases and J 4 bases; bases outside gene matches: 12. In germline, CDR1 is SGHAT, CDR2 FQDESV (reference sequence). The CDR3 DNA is TGTGCCAGCAGCCCTCCGGGACAGGGAATCGACGGGGCCAACGTCCTGACTTTC. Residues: CASSPPGQGIDGANVLTF.

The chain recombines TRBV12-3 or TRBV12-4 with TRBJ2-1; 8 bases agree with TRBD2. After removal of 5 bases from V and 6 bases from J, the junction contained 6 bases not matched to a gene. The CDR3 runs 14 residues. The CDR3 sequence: CASSPRGTSNEQFF. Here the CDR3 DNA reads TGTGCCAGCAGTCCGCGCGGGACTAGCAATGAGCAGTTCTTC.

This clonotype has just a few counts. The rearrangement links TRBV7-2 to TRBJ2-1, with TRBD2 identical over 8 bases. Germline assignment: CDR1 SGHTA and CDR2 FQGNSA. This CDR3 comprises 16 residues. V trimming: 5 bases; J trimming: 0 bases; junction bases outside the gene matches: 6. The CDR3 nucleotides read TGTGCCAGCAGCCCACGGGGGGGGAGCTCCTACAATGAGCAGTTCTTC. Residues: CASSPRGGSSYNEQFF.

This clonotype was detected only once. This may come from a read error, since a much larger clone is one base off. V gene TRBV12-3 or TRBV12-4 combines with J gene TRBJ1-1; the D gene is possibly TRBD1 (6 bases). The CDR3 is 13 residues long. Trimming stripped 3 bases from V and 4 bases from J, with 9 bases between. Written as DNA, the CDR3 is TGTGCCAGCAGTTTCTCAGGGGTCACTGAAGCTTTCTTT. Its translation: CASSFSGVTEAFF.

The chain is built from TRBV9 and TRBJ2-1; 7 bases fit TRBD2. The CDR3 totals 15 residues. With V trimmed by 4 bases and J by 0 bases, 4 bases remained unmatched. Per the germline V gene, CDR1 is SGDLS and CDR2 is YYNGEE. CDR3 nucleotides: TGTGCCAGCAGCTCAAGCGGGGCCTCCTACAATGAGCAGTTCTTC. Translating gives CASSSSGASYNEQFF. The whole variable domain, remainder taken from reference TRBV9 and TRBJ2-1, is DSGVTQTPKHLITATGQRVTLRCSPRSGDLSVYWYQQSLDQGLQFLIQYYNGEERAKGNILERFSAQQFPDLHSELNLSSLELGDSALYFCASSSSGASYNEQFFGPGTRLTVL.

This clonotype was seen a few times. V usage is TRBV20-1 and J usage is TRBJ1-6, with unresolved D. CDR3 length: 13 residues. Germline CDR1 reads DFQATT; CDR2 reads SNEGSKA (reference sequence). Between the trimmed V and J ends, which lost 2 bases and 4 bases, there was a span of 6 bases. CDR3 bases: TGCAGTGCTAGACCAGTATATAATTCACCCCTCCACTTT. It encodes CSARPVYNSPLHF.

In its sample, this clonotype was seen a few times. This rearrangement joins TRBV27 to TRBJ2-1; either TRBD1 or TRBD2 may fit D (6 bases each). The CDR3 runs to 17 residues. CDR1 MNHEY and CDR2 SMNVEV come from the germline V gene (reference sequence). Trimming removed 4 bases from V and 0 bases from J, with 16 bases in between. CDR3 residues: CASSSGAGPSSYNEQFF. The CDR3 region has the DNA TGTGCCAGCAGTTCGGGGGCGGGGCCAAGCTCCTACAATGAGCAGTTCTTC.

CDR3 sequence: CASRKGPEGYNEQFF. CDR3 in DNA: TGTGCCAGCCGGAAAGGACCCGAGGGTTACAATGAGCAGTTCTTC. This chain links TRBV6-1 with TRBJ2-1; TRBD2 is a possible D gene (5 bases). Trimming cost V 8 bases and J 4 bases, with 18 bases left between them. The CDR3 has 15 residues. In germline, CDR1 is MNHNS, CDR2 SASEGT.

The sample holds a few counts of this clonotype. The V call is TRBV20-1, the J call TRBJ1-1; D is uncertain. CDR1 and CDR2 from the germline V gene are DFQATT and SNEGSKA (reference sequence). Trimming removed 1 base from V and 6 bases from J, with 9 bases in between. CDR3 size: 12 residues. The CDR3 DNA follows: TGCAGTGCTAGAGGGCGGCCGTCTGAAGCTTTCTTT. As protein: CSARGRPSEAFF.